This is a list of T cell receptor beta chains from one sample in a study of CD8+CD57+ T cells in acquired aplastic anemia. From the reads, TCRdb called clonotypes with MiXCR, one entry per CDR3 protein. The repertoire holds 35,000 to 40,000 distinct CDR3 sequences, with around 80% as singletons. The sequencing sample was made of sorted CD4+, CD8+, or CD8+CD57+ T cells (not recorded which) from PBMCs. The receptor set was obtained from a human donor in good health, serving as a control. Each CDR3 is given with its conserved first and last residue. The order of the fields is clone size, J gene, CDR3 length, V gene, D gene, CDR3 DNA, CDR3 protein. The D gene is left open where the match is weak. Clone size is shown for a subset of rows, as once, few, many or a class of expanded clone.

abundance: few
j_gene: TRBJ1-6
len: 14
v_gene: TRBV19
d_gene: TRBD1
CDR3nt: TGTGCCAGTACATCCGGGACAGGGTATTCACCCCTCCACTTT
CDR3aa: CASTSGTGYSPLHF

abundance: -
j_gene: TRBJ2-7
len: 13
v_gene: TRBV10-3
d_gene: -
CDR3nt: TGTGCCATCCAACAAGACAGTTACTACGAGCAGTACTTC
CDR3aa: CAIQQDSYYEQYF

abundance: few
j_gene: TRBJ1-5
len: 14
v_gene: TRBV15
d_gene: -
CDR3nt: TGTGCCACCAGCAGTTTCAGGGGAAATCAGCCCCAGCATTTT
CDR3aa: CATSSFRGNQPQHF

abundance: -
j_gene: TRBJ1-2
len: 13
v_gene: TRBV2
d_gene: -
CDR3nt: TGTGCCAGCAGAGAAGATGGGAGGAGGGGCTACACCTTC
CDR3aa: CASREDGRRGYTF

abundance: -
j_gene: TRBJ2-3
len: 13
v_gene: TRBV19
d_gene: -
CDR3nt: TGTGCCAGTAATGGGGCATGGGCAGATACGCAGTATTTT
CDR3aa: CASNGAWADTQYF

abundance: -
j_gene: TRBJ1-1
len: 16
v_gene: TRBV11-2
d_gene: TRBD1
CDR3nt: TGCGCCAGCAGCTTAGGGTGGGGACAGATGAACACTGAAGCTTTCTTT
CDR3aa: CASSLGWGQMNTEAFF

abundance: -
j_gene: TRBJ1-1
len: 13
v_gene: TRBV5-1
d_gene: -
CDR3nt: TGCGCCAGCAGCTGGTTGGGACTCACTGAAGCTTTCTTT
CDR3aa: CASSWLGLTEAFF

abundance: -
j_gene: TRBJ1-1
len: 18
v_gene: TRBV11-2
d_gene: -
CDR3nt: TGTGCCAGCAGCCCCCTCGCAGAGGCTACTAATTACAACACTGGAGCTTTCTTT
CDR3aa: CASSPLAEATNYNTGAFF

abundance: -
j_gene: TRBJ1-4
len: 14
v_gene: TRBV20-1
d_gene: -
CDR3nt: TGCAGTGCCCCGGCCCCGTCGGGTGATGAAAAACTGTTTTTT
CDR3aa: CSAPAPSGDEKLFF

abundance: -
j_gene: TRBJ2-3
len: 13
v_gene: TRBV2
d_gene: TRBD1
CDR3nt: TGTGCCAGCATACGACAGGGCGCAGATACGCAGTATTTT
CDR3aa: CASIRQGADTQYF

abundance: -
j_gene: TRBJ2-1
len: 15
v_gene: TRBV4-2
d_gene: TRBD2
CDR3nt: TGTGCCAGCAGCCAAGAGGGTAGCGGGCCGGATGAGCAGTTCTTC
CDR3aa: CASSQEGSGPDEQFF

abundance: many
j_gene: TRBJ2-3
len: 15
v_gene: TRBV6-4
d_gene: TRBD2
CDR3nt: TGTGCCAGCAGTCCCTCTAGCGGGGGCACAGATACGCAGTATTTT
CDR3aa: CASSPSSGGTDTQYF

abundance: -
j_gene: TRBJ2-5
len: 14
v_gene: TRBV7-2
d_gene: TRBD2
CDR3nt: TGTGCCAGCAGCTTATGGGGAGGGGTAGAGACCCAGTACTTC
CDR3aa: CASSLWGGVETQYF

abundance: -
j_gene: TRBJ1-3
len: 13
v_gene: TRBV19
d_gene: -
CDR3nt: TGTGCCAGTAGTTTGGCAAGTGGAAACACCATATATTTT
CDR3aa: CASSLASGNTIYF

abundance: medium-sized
j_gene: TRBJ1-5
len: 15
v_gene: TRBV7-9
d_gene: TRBD1
CDR3nt: TGTGCCAGCAGCTCCACGGACAGGGCGGGTCAGCCCCAGCATTTT
CDR3aa: CASSSTDRAGQPQHF

abundance: once
j_gene: TRBJ1-2
len: 11
v_gene: TRBV29-1
d_gene: -
CDR3nt: TGCAGCGTTGGAGAAGACTATGGCTACACCTTC
CDR3aa: CSVGEDYGYTF

abundance: -
j_gene: TRBJ2-1
len: 15
v_gene: TRBV12-3/TRBV12-4
d_gene: TRBD2
CDR3nt: TGTGCCAGCAGGATTACTAGCGGGGGGGCTTCTGAACAGTTCTTC
CDR3aa: CASRITSGGASEQFF

abundance: -
j_gene: TRBJ2-7
len: 14
v_gene: TRBV19
d_gene: TRBD1
CDR3nt: TGTGCCAGTGCCCCCGGACAGGGGGCTGGTGAGCAGTACTTC
CDR3aa: CASAPGQGAGEQYF

abundance: many
j_gene: TRBJ2-2
len: 17
v_gene: TRBV4-1
d_gene: TRBD2
CDR3nt: TGCGCCAGCAGCCAAGAGGGGCGGGGGGGGAGCGCCGGGGAGCTGTTTTTT
CDR3aa: CASSQEGRGGSAGELFF

abundance: -
j_gene: TRBJ1-2
len: 13
v_gene: TRBV19
d_gene: -
CDR3nt: TGTGCCAGTATGGGGACTGATTACTATGGCTACACCTTC
CDR3aa: CASMGTDYYGYTF

abundance: -
j_gene: TRBJ1-1
len: 14
v_gene: TRBV19
d_gene: -
CDR3nt: TGTGCCAGTAGTATGCCAGGCGCCGCGGTGGTAGCTTTCTTT
CDR3aa: CASSMPGAAVVAFF

abundance: -
j_gene: TRBJ2-7
len: 13
v_gene: TRBV7-2
d_gene: -
CDR3nt: TGTGCCAGCAGCTTCGGACAGACCTACGAGCAGTACTTC
CDR3aa: CASSFGQTYEQYF

abundance: -
j_gene: TRBJ1-5
len: 15
v_gene: TRBV2
d_gene: TRBD1
CDR3nt: TGTGCCAGCAGACTTAGGGACAGCAGCAATCAGCCCCAGCATTTT
CDR3aa: CASRLRDSSNQPQHF

abundance: once
j_gene: TRBJ1-6
len: 14
v_gene: TRBV20-1
d_gene: -
CDR3nt: TGCAGTGCTAGAGATGGGGGGGTTAACTCACCCCTCCACTTT
CDR3aa: CSARDGGVNSPLHF

abundance: -
j_gene: TRBJ2-1
len: 14
v_gene: TRBV6-1
d_gene: TRBD2
CDR3nt: TGTGCCAGCAGTGCTAGCGGGGGGGCCAATGAGCAGTTCTTC
CDR3aa: CASSASGGANEQFF

abundance: -
j_gene: TRBJ2-5
len: 12
v_gene: TRBV24-1
d_gene: -
CDR3nt: TGTGCCACCAGTGATTTTGGCGGGGCCCAGTACTTC
CDR3aa: CATSDFGGAQYF

abundance: -
j_gene: TRBJ2-5
len: 16
v_gene: TRBV29-1
d_gene: TRBD1
CDR3nt: TGCAGCGTTCGCGCGGAACTGAGGACAGGACAAGAGACCCAGTACTTC
CDR3aa: CSVRAELRTGQETQYF

abundance: -
j_gene: TRBJ2-5
len: 14
v_gene: TRBV9
d_gene: -
CDR3nt: TGTGCCAGCAGCAGAGCCTCCGGGGAAGAGACCCGGTGCTTC
CDR3aa: CASSRASGEETRCF

abundance: -
j_gene: TRBJ2-7
len: 12
v_gene: TRBV5-1
d_gene: -
CDR3nt: TGCGCCAGCAGGGGAAGCTCCTACGAGCAGTACTTC
CDR3aa: CASRGSSYEQYF

abundance: -
j_gene: TRBJ2-7
len: 16
v_gene: TRBV15
d_gene: TRBD1
CDR3nt: TGTGCCACCAGCAGAGGTTTGGGACAGGGTGGTCTCGAGCAGTACTTC
CDR3aa: CATSRGLGQGGLEQYF

abundance: -
j_gene: TRBJ1-1
len: 11
v_gene: TRBV10-3
d_gene: -
CDR3nt: TGTGCCATCAGTGAGTCGGGCGAAGCTCTCTTT
CDR3aa: CAISESGEALF

abundance: -
j_gene: TRBJ1-6
len: 16
v_gene: TRBV10-2
d_gene: TRBD1
CDR3nt: TGCGCCAGCAGTGAGTCCTTGACAGGGGGCAATTCACCCCCCCACTTT
CDR3aa: CASSESLTGGNSPPHF

abundance: -
j_gene: TRBJ1-1
len: 17
v_gene: TRBV2
d_gene: TRBD1
CDR3nt: TGTGCCAGCAGCTCGTGGGAAGGGGGCCCACTGAACACTGAAGCTTTCTTT
CDR3aa: CASSSWEGGPLNTEAFF

abundance: medium-sized
j_gene: TRBJ2-5
len: 14
v_gene: TRBV20-1
d_gene: TRBD2
CDR3nt: TGCGGGGCAGGGAGCGGGGGTGTTATGGAGACCCAGTACTTC
CDR3aa: CGAGSGGVMETQYF

abundance: -
j_gene: TRBJ2-3
len: 15
v_gene: TRBV9
d_gene: -
CDR3nt: TGTGCCAGCAGCGTAGGGGGGAGGGGGATAGATACGCAGTATTTT
CDR3aa: CASSVGGRGIDTQYF

abundance: -
j_gene: TRBJ2-7
len: 13
v_gene: TRBV2
d_gene: -
CDR3nt: TGTGCCAGCGCGAGTCGGGTTCTCAGGGAGCAGTACTTC
CDR3aa: CASASRVLREQYF

abundance: -
j_gene: TRBJ1-2
len: 14
v_gene: TRBV20-1
d_gene: -
CDR3nt: TGCAGTGCCTTTAACTTGGACTCTAACTATGGCTACACCTTC
CDR3aa: CSAFNLDSNYGYTF

abundance: -
j_gene: TRBJ2-5
len: 15
v_gene: TRBV15
d_gene: TRBD2
CDR3nt: TGTGCCACCAGCAGAGCGACTAGCGGGGGAGAGACCCAGTACTTC
CDR3aa: CATSRATSGGETQYF

abundance: -
j_gene: TRBJ1-6
len: 13
v_gene: TRBV7-2
d_gene: -
CDR3nt: TGTGCCAGCAGCCTAGGGGTGTATTCACCCCTCCACTTT
CDR3aa: CASSLGVYSPLHF

abundance: once
j_gene: TRBJ1-4
len: 15
v_gene: TRBV20-1
d_gene: -
CDR3nt: TGCAGTGCTAGGAGGGGCGGGGGCCCAAATGAAAAACTGTTTTTT
CDR3aa: CSARRGGGPNEKLFF

abundance: -
j_gene: TRBJ1-1
len: 15
v_gene: TRBV25-1
d_gene: -
CDR3nt: TGTGCCAGCAGTCGAAACGGACCTATTAACACTGAAGCTTTCTTT
CDR3aa: CASSRNGPINTEAFF

abundance: -
j_gene: TRBJ2-1
len: 13
v_gene: TRBV29-1
d_gene: TRBD2
CDR3nt: TGCAGCGTGGACGTAGCGGGAGGGAATGAGCAGTTCTTC
CDR3aa: CSVDVAGGNEQFF

abundance: -
j_gene: TRBJ1-2
len: 15
v_gene: TRBV5-5
d_gene: -
CDR3nt: TGTGCCAGCAGCTTAAACCCAGGCTTTTCCTATGGCTACACCTTC
CDR3aa: CASSLNPGFSYGYTF

abundance: -
j_gene: TRBJ2-3
len: 15
v_gene: TRBV15
d_gene: TRBD1
CDR3nt: TGTGCCACCAGCAGCTTGACAGGGGTGACAGATACGCAGTATTTT
CDR3aa: CATSSLTGVTDTQYF

abundance: -
j_gene: TRBJ1-1
len: 16
v_gene: TRBV4-3
d_gene: TRBD1
CDR3nt: TGCGCCAGCAGCCAAGCAACCGGGACAGGGGGGACTGAAGCTTTCTTT
CDR3aa: CASSQATGTGGTEAFF

abundance: -
j_gene: TRBJ2-7
len: 13
v_gene: TRBV7-8
d_gene: TRBD1
CDR3nt: TGTGCCAGCAGCCAGGGACAGTCCTACGAGCAGTACTTC
CDR3aa: CASSQGQSYEQYF